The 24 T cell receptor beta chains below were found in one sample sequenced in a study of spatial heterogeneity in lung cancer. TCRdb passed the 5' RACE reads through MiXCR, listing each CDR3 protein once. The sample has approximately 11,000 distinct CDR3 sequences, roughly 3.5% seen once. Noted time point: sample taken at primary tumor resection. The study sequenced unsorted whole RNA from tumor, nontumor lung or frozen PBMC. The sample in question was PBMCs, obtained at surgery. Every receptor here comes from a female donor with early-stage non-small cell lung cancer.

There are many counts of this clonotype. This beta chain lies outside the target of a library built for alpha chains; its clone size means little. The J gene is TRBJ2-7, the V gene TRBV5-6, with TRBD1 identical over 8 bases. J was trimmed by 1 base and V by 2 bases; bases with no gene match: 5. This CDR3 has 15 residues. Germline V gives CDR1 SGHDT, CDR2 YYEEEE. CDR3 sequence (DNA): TGTGCCAGCAGCTTCAGGGGGACAGGTTCCTACGAGCAGTACTTC. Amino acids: CASSFRGTGSYEQYF.

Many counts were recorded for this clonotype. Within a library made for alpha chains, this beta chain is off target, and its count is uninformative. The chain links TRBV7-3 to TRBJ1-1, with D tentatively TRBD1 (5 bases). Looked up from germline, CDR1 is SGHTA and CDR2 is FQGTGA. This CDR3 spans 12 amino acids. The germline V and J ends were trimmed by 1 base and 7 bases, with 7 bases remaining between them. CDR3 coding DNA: TGTGCCAGCAGCTTAATGGGGGGTGAAGCTTTCTTT. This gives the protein CASSLMGGEAFF.

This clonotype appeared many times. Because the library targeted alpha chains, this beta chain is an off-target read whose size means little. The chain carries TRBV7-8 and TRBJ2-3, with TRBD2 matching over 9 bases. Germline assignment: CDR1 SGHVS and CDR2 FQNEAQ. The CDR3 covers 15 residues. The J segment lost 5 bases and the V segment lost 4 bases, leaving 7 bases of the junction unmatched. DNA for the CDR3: TGTGCCAGCAGCTCAGCCGGGCGGGGGGGAGATACGCAGTATTTT. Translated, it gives CASSSAGRGGDTQYF.

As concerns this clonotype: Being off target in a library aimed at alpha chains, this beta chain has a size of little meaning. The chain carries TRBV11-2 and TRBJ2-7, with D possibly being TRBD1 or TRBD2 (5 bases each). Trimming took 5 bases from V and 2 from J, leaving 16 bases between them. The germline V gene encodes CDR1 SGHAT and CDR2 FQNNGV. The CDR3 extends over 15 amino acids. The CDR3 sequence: CASSQVGTGTYEQYF. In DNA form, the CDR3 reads TGTGCCAGCAGCCAAGTTGGGACGGGAACCTACGAGCAGTACTTC.

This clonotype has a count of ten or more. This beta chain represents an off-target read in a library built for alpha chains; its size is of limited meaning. DNA for the CDR3: TGCGCCAGCAGCCAAGACCTAGCGGGATCGGGGGAGCAGTACTTC. Translating it yields CASSQDLAGSGEQYF. The chain uses TRBV4-1 and TRBJ2-7; 9 nucleotides align to TRBD2. The CDR3 consists of 15 residues. With 0 bases clipped from V and 7 bases from J, the junction kept 7 bases outside the gene matches. From germline, CDR1 is MGHRA and CDR2 YSYEKL.

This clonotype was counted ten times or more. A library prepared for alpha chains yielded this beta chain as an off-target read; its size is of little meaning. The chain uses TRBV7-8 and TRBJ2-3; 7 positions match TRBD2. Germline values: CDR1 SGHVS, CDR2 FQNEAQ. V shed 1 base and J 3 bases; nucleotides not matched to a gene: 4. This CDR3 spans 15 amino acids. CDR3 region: CASSLERGKTDTQYF. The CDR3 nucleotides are TGTGCCAGCAGCTTAGAGCGGGGAAAGACAGATACGCAGTATTTT.

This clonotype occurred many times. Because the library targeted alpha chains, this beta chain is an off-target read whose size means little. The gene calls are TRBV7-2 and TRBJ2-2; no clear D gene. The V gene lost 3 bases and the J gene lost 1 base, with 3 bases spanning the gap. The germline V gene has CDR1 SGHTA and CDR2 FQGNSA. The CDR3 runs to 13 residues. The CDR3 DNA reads TGTGCCAGCAGCTTTAAGAACACCGGGGAGCTGTTTTTT. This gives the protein CASSFKNTGELFF. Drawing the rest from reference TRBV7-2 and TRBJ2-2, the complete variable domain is GAGVSQSPSNKVTEKGKDVELRCDPISGHTALYWYRQSLGQGLEFLIYFQGNSAPDKSGLPSDRFSAERTGGSVSTLTIQRTQQEDSAVYLCASSFKNTGELFFGEGSRLTVL.

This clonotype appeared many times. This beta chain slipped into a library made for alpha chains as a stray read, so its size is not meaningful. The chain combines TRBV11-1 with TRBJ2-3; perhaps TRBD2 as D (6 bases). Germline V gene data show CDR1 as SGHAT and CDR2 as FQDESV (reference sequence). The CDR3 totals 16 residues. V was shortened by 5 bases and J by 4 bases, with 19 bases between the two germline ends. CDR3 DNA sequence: TGTGCCAGCAGCGCCCGACTAGTTCTGTACCCAGATACGCAGTATTTT. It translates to CASSARLVLYPDTQYF.

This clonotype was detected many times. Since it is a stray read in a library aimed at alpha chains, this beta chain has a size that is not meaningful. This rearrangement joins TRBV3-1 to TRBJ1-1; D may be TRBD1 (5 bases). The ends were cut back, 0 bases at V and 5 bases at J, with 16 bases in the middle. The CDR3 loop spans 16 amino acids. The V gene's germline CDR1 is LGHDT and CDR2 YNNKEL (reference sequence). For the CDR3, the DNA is TGTGCCAGCAGCCAAGATGCGAGACTGTGGGGGACTGAAGCTTTCTTT. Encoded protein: CASSQDARLWGTEAFF.

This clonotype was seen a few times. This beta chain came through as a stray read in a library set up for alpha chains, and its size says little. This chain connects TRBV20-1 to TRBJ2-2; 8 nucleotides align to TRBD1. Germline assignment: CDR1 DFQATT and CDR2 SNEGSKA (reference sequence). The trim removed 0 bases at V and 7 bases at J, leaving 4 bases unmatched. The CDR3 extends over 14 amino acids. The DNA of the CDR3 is TGCAGTGCTAGAGATCGTGGACAGGGCGGGGAGCTGTTTTTT. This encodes CSARDRGQGGELFF.

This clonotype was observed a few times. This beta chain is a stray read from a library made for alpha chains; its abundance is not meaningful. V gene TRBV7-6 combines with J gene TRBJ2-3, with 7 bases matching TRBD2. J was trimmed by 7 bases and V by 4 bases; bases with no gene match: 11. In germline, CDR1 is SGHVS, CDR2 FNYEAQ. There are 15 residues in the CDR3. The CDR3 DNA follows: TGTGCCAGCAGCTCCGCGGGAGAGAGTGTAAATACGCAGTATTTT. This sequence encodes CASSSAGESVNTQYF. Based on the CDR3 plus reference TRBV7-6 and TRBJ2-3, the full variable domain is GAGVSQSPRYKVTKRGQDVALRCDPISGHVSLYWYRQALGQGPEFLTYFNYEAQQDKSGLPNDRFSAERPEGSISTLTIQRTEQRDSAMYRCASSSAGESVNTQYFGPGTRLTVL.

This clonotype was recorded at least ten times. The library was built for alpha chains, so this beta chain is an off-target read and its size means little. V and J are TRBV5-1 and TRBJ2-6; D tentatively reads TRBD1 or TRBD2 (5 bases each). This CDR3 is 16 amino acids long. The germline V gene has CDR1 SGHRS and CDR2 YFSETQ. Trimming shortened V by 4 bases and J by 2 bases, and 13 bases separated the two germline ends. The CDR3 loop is CASSPSGTPGANVLTF. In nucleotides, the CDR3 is TGCGCCAGCAGCCCCTCCGGGACGCCTGGGGCCAACGTCCTGACTTTC.

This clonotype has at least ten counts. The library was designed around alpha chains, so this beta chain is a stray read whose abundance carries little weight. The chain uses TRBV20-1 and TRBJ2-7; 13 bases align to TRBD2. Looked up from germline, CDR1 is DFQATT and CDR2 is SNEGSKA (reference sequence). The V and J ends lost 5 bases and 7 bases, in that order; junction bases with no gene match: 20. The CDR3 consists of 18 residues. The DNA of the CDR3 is TGCAGTGCTTATAGGACTAGCGGGGGAAGGTTGGGTGGCTATGAGCAGTACTTC. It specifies CSAYRTSGGRLGGYEQYF.

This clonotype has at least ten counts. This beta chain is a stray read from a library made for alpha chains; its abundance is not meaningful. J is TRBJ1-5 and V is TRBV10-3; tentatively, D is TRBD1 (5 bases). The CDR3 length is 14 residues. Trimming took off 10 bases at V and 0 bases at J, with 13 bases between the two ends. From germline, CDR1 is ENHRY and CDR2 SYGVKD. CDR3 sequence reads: CATQQENSNQPQHF. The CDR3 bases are TGTGCCACCCAACAGGAGAATAGCAATCAGCCCCAGCATTTT.

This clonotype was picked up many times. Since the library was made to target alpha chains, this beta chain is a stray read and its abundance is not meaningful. The chain's CDR3 is CASSSWDGGYSYEQYF. DNA for the CDR3: TGTGCCAGCAGTTCCTGGGACGGAGGGTACTCCTACGAGCAGTACTTC. V is TRBV27 and J is TRBJ2-7, with D possibly TRBD2 on 6 matching bases. The V gene lost 4 bases and the J gene lost 0 bases, with 16 bases spanning the gap. The CDR3 is 16 amino acids. Per the germline V gene, CDR1 is MNHEY and CDR2 is SMNVEV (reference sequence).

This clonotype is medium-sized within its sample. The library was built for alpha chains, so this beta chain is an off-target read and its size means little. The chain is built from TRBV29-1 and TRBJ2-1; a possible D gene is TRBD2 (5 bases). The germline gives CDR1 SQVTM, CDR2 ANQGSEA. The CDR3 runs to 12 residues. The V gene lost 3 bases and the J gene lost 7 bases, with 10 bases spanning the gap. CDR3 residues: CSVDGLENEQFF. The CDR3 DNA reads TGCAGCGTTGATGGACTGGAGAATGAGCAGTTCTTC.

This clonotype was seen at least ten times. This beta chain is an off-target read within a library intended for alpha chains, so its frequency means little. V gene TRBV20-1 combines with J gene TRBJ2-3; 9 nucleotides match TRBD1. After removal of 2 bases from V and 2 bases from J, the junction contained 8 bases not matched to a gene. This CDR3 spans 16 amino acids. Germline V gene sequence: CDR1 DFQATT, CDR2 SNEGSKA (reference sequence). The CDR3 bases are TGCAGTGCTAGACGGACAGGGGTCCAATTCACAGATACGCAGTATTTT. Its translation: CSARRTGVQFTDTQYF.

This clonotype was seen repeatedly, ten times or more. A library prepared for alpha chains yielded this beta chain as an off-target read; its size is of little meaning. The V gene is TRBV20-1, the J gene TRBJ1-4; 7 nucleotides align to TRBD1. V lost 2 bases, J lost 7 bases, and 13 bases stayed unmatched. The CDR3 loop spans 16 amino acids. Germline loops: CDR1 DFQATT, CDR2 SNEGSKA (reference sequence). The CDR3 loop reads CSARTLKGRGTEKLFF. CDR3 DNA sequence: TGCAGTGCTAGAACTCTTAAGGGCAGGGGGACTGAAAAACTGTTTTTT.

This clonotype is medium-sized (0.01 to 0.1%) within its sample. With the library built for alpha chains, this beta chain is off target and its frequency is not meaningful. CDR3 sequence (DNA): TGTGCCAGCAGCTTGGGACTAGCGGGGTCCGGGGAGCTGTTTTTT. The encoded protein is CASSLGLAGSGELFF. V is TRBV7-8 and J is TRBJ2-2, with 13 bases fitting TRBD2. V was pared by 3 bases and J by 6 bases, with 1 base of the junction left unmatched. This CDR3 contains 15 residues. Germline CDR1 is SGHVS and CDR2 is FQNEAQ.

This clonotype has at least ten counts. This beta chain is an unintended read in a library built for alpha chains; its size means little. The CDR3 is CSARELTGAGNTIYF. DNA of the CDR3: TGCAGTGCTAGAGAATTGACGGGGGCTGGAAACACCATATATTTT. V and J are TRBV20-1 and TRBJ1-3, with D tentatively TRBD1 (5 bases). Germline-derived CDR1 and CDR2 are DFQATT and SNEGSKA (reference sequence). The CDR3 contains 15 residues. Trimming stripped 0 bases from V and 2 bases from J, with 11 bases between.

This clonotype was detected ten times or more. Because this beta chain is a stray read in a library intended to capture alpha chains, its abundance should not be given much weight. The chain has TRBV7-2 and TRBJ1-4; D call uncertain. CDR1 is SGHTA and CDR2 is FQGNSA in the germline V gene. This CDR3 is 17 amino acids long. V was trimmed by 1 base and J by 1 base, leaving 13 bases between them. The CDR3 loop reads CASSLGVPPGTNEKLFF. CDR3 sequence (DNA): TGTGCCAGCAGCTTAGGTGTCCCCCCAGGAACTAATGAAAAACTGTTTTTT.

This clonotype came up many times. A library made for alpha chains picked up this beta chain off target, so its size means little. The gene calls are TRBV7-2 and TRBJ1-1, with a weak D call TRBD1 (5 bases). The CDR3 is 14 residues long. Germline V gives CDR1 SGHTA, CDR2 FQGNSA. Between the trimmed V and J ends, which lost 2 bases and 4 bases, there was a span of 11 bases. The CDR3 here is CASSLQGGSTEAFF. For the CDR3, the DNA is TGTGCCAGCAGCTTACAGGGCGGGAGCACTGAAGCTTTCTTT. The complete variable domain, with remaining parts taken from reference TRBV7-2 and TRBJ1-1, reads GAGVSQSPSNKVTEKGKDVELRCDPISGHTALYWYRQSLGQGLEFLIYFQGNSAPDKSGLPSDRFSAERTGGSVSTLTIQRTQQEDSAVYLCASSLQGGSTEAFFGQGTRLTVV.

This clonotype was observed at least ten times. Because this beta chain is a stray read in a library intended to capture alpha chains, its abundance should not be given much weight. Here the CDR3 reads CASSLSYTGESTGELFF. CDR3 sequence (DNA): TGTGCCAGCAGTTTATCGTACACAGGGGAAAGCACCGGGGAGCTGTTTTTT. The chain uses TRBV27 and TRBJ2-2; 7 bases fit TRBD1. The CDR3 has 17 residues. V gave up 0 bases and J gave up 4 bases; unmatched junction bases: 8. The V gene's germline CDR1 is MNHEY and CDR2 SMNVEV (reference sequence).

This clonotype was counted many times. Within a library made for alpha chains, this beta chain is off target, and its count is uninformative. In DNA form, the CDR3 reads TGTGCCAGCAGCCTTAGCGGGAGCACCCCCGAGCAGTACTTC. This sequence encodes CASSLSGSTPEQYF. The chain employs TRBV7-6 and TRBJ2-7; TRBD2 matches at 9 bases. V shed 5 bases and J 6 bases; nucleotides not matched to a gene: 8. In germline, CDR1 is SGHVS, CDR2 FNYEAQ. The CDR3 runs to 14 residues.